The 31 T cell receptor beta chains listed next were all sequenced from one sample in a study of OX40 agonist ivuxolimab in advanced cancers. The method was immunoSEQ multiplex PCR; TCRdb's version includes in-frame clones alone and lacks a portion of them. Among tens of thousands of clones, roughly nine tenths were seen once, and the ten largest hold 14%. The sequencing here drew on CD4+ or CD8+ T cells sorted from blood, taken in a trial of the OX40 agonist ivuxolimab. Source of these receptors: an adult with an advanced solid tumor such as melanoma, head and neck, liver or kidney cancer.

The chain combines TRBV9 with TRBJ2-1, with 14 bases matching TRBD2. The length of the CDR3 is 18 residues. J lost 2 bases, V lost 2 bases, and 6 bases had no gene match. Looked up from germline, CDR1 is SGDLS and CDR2 is YYNGEE. The CDR3 is CASSVRTSGRNTYNEQFF. In DNA form, the CDR3 reads TGTGCCAGCAGCGTGAGGACTAGCGGGAGGAATACCTACAATGAGCAGTTCTTC.

V and J are TRBV11-2 and TRBJ2-2; D gene uncertain. Germline lookup yields CDR1 SGHAT and CDR2 FQNNGV. Trimming left V 5 bases short and J 0 bases short, with 4 bases between. The CDR3 extends over 13 amino acids. The CDR3 DNA reads as TGTGCCAGCAGCCGAACGAACACCGGGGAGCTGTTTTTT. Protein sequence: CASSRTNTGELFF.

This clone has just one count. The chain combines TRBV29-1 with TRBJ2-2; the match to TRBD2 covers 8 bases. The CDR3 loop spans 13 amino acids. With V trimmed by 7 bases and J by 5 bases, 6 bases remained unmatched. The germline V gene has CDR1 SQVTM and CDR2 ANQGSEA. The CDR3: CSAERGGTGELFF. The DNA of the CDR3 is TGCAGCGCGGAACGGGGGGGAACCGGGGAGCTGTTTTTT.

The rearrangement links TRBV18 to TRBJ2-5; weak D call: TRBD1 (5 bases). Trimming took off 5 bases at V and 2 bases at J, with 9 bases between the two ends. Germline V lookup: CDR1 KGHSH, CDR2 LQKENI. CDR3 length equals 13 residues. The CDR3 DNA sequence: TGTGCCAGCTCAGGGCAGGGACAAGAGACCCAGTACTTC. Amino acid sequence: CASSGQGQETQYF.

The chain has TRBV28 and TRBJ2-7; possibly TRBD2 for D (5 bases). Germline V gives CDR1 MDHEN, CDR2 SYDVKM. V was shortened by 3 bases and J by 0 bases, with 9 bases between the two germline ends. The CDR3 is made up of 14 amino acids. The CDR3 DNA follows: TGTGCCAGCAGTTTTGGTGGGAGCTCCTACGAGCAGTACTTC. Translation: CASSFGGSSYEQYF.

This clone was seen a single time. This chain joins TRBV28 and TRBJ2-6; either TRBD1 or TRBD2 may supply D (5 bases each). Germline assignment: CDR1 MDHEN and CDR2 SYDVKM. This CDR3 is 15 amino acids long. V lost 4 bases to trimming and J lost 2 bases, with 9 bases between them. The CDR3 coding sequence is TGTGCCAGCAGTTCGGGGACCACTGGGGCCAACGTCCTGACTTTC. Its translation is CASSSGTTGANVLTF.

This CDR3 reads CASSLRQGVSYEQYF. CDR3 DNA: TGTGCCAGCAGTTTAAGACAGGGGGTTTCCTACGAGCAGTACTTC. The rearrangement joins TRBV28 to TRBJ2-7; the match to TRBD1 covers 9 bases. The length of the CDR3 is 15 residues. V was pared by 2 bases and J by 1 base, with 3 bases of the junction left unmatched. In germline, CDR1 is MDHEN, CDR2 SYDVKM.

This clone came up once. The J gene is TRBJ2-7, the V gene TRBV7-2; D is unresolved. The CDR3 is made up of 13 amino acids. The V end was cut by 5 bases, the J end by 2 bases, with 10 bases between. Germline loops: CDR1 SGHTA, CDR2 FQGNSA. The DNA of the CDR3 is TGTGCCAGCAGCCCCGGGCCAGCCTACGAGCAGTACTTC. It encodes CASSPGPAYEQYF.

The chain is built from TRBV19 and TRBJ1-5; 10 bases fit TRBD1. The V gene end was trimmed by 4 bases and the J gene end by 2 bases; junction bases not matched to a gene: 5. Germline loops: CDR1 LNHDA, CDR2 SQIVND (reference sequence). There are 16 residues in the CDR3. The CDR3 nucleotides are TGTGCCAGTAGTAGGGGGACAGGGGTCGGCAATCAGCCCCAGCATTTT. Its protein product is CASSRGTGVGNQPQHF. Using reference TRBV19 and TRBJ1-5 for the parts outside the CDR3, the full variable domain is DGGITQSPKYLFRKEGQNVTLSCEQNLNHDAMYWYRQDPGQGLRLIYYSQIVNDFQKGDIAEGYSVSREKKESFPLTVTSAQKNPTAFYLCASSRGTGVGNQPQHFGDGTRLSIL.

The gene calls are TRBV7-3 and TRBJ2-2; 11 positions match TRBD2. Trimming at V came to 0 bases and at J to 2 bases, leaving 5 bases not matched to a gene. The CDR3 covers 18 residues. Per germline, CDR1 SGHTA and CDR2 FQGTGA. The CDR3 DNA reads as TGTGCCAGCAGCTTAACGGGACTAGCGGAAATTAACACCGGGGAGCTGTTTTTT. It codes for CASSLTGLAEINTGELFF.

This rearrangement joins TRBV18 to TRBJ1-1; D is uncertain. The length of the CDR3 is 13 residues. Trimming cost V 1 base and J 1 base, with 4 bases left between them. From germline, CDR1 is KGHSH and CDR2 LQKENI. The CDR3 coding sequence is TGTGCCAGCTCACCACAGAGGAACACTGAAGCTTTCTTT. This translates into CASSPQRNTEAFF.

This clone occurred once. The genes are TRBV7-8 and TRBJ1-5, with D perhaps matching TRBD1 (6 bases). The V gene's germline CDR1 is SGHVS and CDR2 FQNEAQ. This CDR3 contains 17 residues. V was shortened by 0 bases and J by 2 bases, with 14 bases between the two germline ends. CDR3 DNA sequence: TGTGCCAGCAGCTTAGCGTGGGAGGGGGGTCGCAATCAGCCCCAGCATTTT. Translated: CASSLAWEGGRNQPQHF.

The V call is TRBV19, the J call TRBJ1-5; the D is unclear. The CDR3 is 13 residues long. Germline CDR1 reads LNHDA; CDR2 reads SQIVND (reference sequence). With 10 bases removed from V and 4 bases from J, the gap between germline ends came to 14 bases. CDR3 amino acids: CATRTAVNQPQHF. CDR3 nucleotide sequence: TGTGCCACCCGGACGGCTGTTAATCAGCCCCAGCATTTT. Filled out from reference TRBV19 and TRBJ1-5, the complete variable domain reads DGGITQSPKYLFRKEGQNVTLSCEQNLNHDAMYWYRQDPGQGLRLIYYSQIVNDFQKGDIAEGYSVSREKKESFPLTVTSAQKNPTAFYLCATRTAVNQPQHFGDGTRLSIL.

The CDR3 spells CASRRLFGGRGEQFF. CDR3 DNA sequence: TGCGCCAGCAGACGTTTATTTGGCGGGAGAGGGGAGCAGTTCTTC. The V call is TRBV5-1, the J call TRBJ2-1, with 7 bases identical to TRBD2. The trim removed 5 bases at V and 10 bases at J, leaving 15 bases unmatched. The V gene's germline CDR1 is SGHRS and CDR2 YFSETQ. The CDR3 has 15 residues.

This clone came up a few times. J is TRBJ2-2 and V is TRBV11-2; maybe TRBD1 (6 bases). CDR3 length: 14 residues. CDR1 is SGHAT and CDR2 is FQNNGV in the germline V gene. Trimming stripped 5 bases from V and 2 bases from J, with 9 bases between. The CDR3 sequence is CASSAQGNTGELFF. In DNA, the CDR3 is TGTGCCAGCAGCGCACAGGGTAACACCGGGGAGCTGTTTTTT.

The chain combines TRBV9 with TRBJ1-3, with 8 bases that match TRBD1. Germline trimming cut 0 bases from V and 0 bases from J; bases unmatched to any gene: 5. CDR3 length: 17 residues. Germline V gene data show CDR1 as SGDLS and CDR2 as YYNGEE. The CDR3 DNA follows: TGTGCCAGCAGCGTAGCGGGACAGGCCTTCTCTGGAAACACCATATATTTT. Translation gives CASSVAGQAFSGNTIYF.

The V call is TRBV19, the J call TRBJ2-3; D may be TRBD1 or TRBD2 (6 bases each). CDR1 and CDR2 from the germline V gene are LNHDA and SQIVND (reference sequence). V was trimmed by 2 bases and J by 4 bases, leaving 10 bases between them. This CDR3 region has 14 residues. The CDR3 DNA reads TGTGCCAGTAGTATATCCGGGGGCGCAGATACGCAGTATTTT. This encodes CASSISGGADTQYF.

The chain joins TRBV29-1 to TRBJ2-5; unclear D gene. V lost 3 bases and J lost 1, with 9 bases in between. Germline V gives CDR1 SQVTM, CDR2 ANQGSEA. CDR3 size: 13 residues. The CDR3 protein is CSVDPAGQETQYF. CDR3 in DNA: TGCAGCGTTGATCCGGCAGGCCAAGAGACCCAGTACTTC.

This chain uses TRBV19 with TRBJ2-2; possibly TRBD2 for D (5 bases). Germline CDR1 is LNHDA and CDR2 is SQIVND (reference sequence). Trimming took off 7 bases at V and 6 bases at J, with 18 bases between the two ends. This CDR3 is built from 15 residues. In DNA, the CDR3 is TGTGCCAGTATGGGTCGGACTCGGGTGGCCGGGGAGCTGTTTTTT. The encoded protein is CASMGRTRVAGELFF.

This chain links TRBV18 with TRBJ2-7; 9 bases match TRBD1. Per the germline V gene, CDR1 is KGHSH and CDR2 is LQKENI. With 2 bases clipped from V and 2 bases from J, the junction kept 4 bases outside the gene matches. There are 15 residues in the CDR3. The CDR3, as DNA: TGTGCCAGCTCACCAGAGGGACAGGGTACCTACGAGCAGTACTTC. It codes for CASSPEGQGTYEQYF.

The rearrangement joins TRBV19 to TRBJ2-7; 7 bases match TRBD1. The V and J ends lost 0 bases and 3 bases, in that order; junction bases with no gene match: 8. Germline V gene data show CDR1 as LNHDA and CDR2 as SQIVND (reference sequence). The CDR3 sequence is 16 residues long. The CDR3 region is CASSIDRVGQDYEQYF. CDR3 in DNA: TGTGCCAGTAGTATAGATCGGGTCGGACAGGACTACGAGCAGTACTTC.

The CDR3 DNA is TGTGCCAGTAGATCCCGAATCGGGACACAGAATCAGCCCCAGCATTTT. Amino acids: CASRSRIGTQNQPQHF. This rearrangement joins TRBV19 to TRBJ1-5; D might be TRBD1 (6 bases). The CDR3 spans 16 residues. V was pared by 6 bases and J by 4 bases, with 19 bases between. Germline CDR1 and CDR2: LNHDA and SQIVND (reference sequence).

The chain recombines TRBV6-6 with TRBJ1-1; perhaps TRBD1 as D (6 bases). The germline V gene encodes CDR1 MNHNY and CDR2 SVGAGI (reference sequence). The V end was cut by 6 bases, the J end by 1 base, with 15 bases between. The CDR3 consists of 15 residues. In DNA, the CDR3 is TGTGCCAGCAGCAAACGGGCCAGGGGGAACACTGAAGCTTTCTTT. As protein: CASSKRARGNTEAFF.

This clone was found a few times. The chain combines TRBV28 with TRBJ2-2, with a tentative D call TRBD1 (6 bases). Germline loops: CDR1 MDHEN, CDR2 SYDVKM. The V end was cut by 0 bases, the J end by 0 bases, with 11 bases between. The CDR3 runs 17 residues. The CDR3 nucleotides are TGTGCCAGCAGTTTATGGGAACAGGGCCCGAACACCGGGGAGCTGTTTTTT. This gives the protein CASSLWEQGPNTGELFF.

This rearrangement joins TRBV19 to TRBJ1-1; 8 bases fit TRBD1. Per the germline V gene, CDR1 is LNHDA and CDR2 is SQIVND (reference sequence). The junction had 8 bases not matched to a gene; V was cut back by 9 bases and J by 5 bases. This CDR3 comprises 13 residues. The CDR3 protein is CASNDRGFTEAFF. Written as DNA, the CDR3 is TGTGCCAGCAACGACAGGGGTTTTACTGAAGCTTTCTTT.

V is TRBV6-5 and J is TRBJ2-4; the match to TRBD2 covers 9 bases. CDR3 length: 14 residues. Germline V gene data show CDR1 as MNHEY and CDR2 as SVGAGI. The trim removed 4 bases at V and 7 bases at J, leaving 5 bases unmatched. The CDR3 region is CASSSGLASNIQYF. For the CDR3, the DNA is TGTGCCAGCAGTTCGGGACTAGCAAGCAACATTCAGTACTTC.

In this sample, this clone turned up a few times. This chain links TRBV30 with TRBJ1-1; weak D call: TRBD1 (6 bases). Deletions cut 3 bases from V and 1 base from J, with 9 bases between. Germline-derived CDR1 and CDR2 are GTSNPN and SVGIG (reference sequence). This CDR3 spans 13 amino acids. The CDR3 nucleotides are TGTGCCTGGAGAAGGACAGAGAACACTGAAGCTTTCTTT. As protein: CAWRRTENTEAFF.

The chain carries TRBV7-3 and TRBJ2-1, with D maybe TRBD1 (6 bases). Germline loops: CDR1 SGHTA, CDR2 FQGTGA. The CDR3 extends over 15 amino acids. The V end was cut by 2 bases, the J end by 8 bases, with 16 bases between. DNA for the CDR3: TGTGCCAGCAGCTTAGGTTCCCGGGACATAGATGAGCAGTTCTTC. It specifies CASSLGSRDIDEQFF.

V usage is TRBV7-6 and J usage is TRBJ2-1; a weak D match, TRBD1 (5 bases). V lost 3 bases, J lost 10 bases, and 13 bases lay in between. Per the germline V gene, CDR1 is SGHVS and CDR2 is FNYEAQ. The CDR3 extends over 13 amino acids. DNA for the CDR3: TGTGCCAGCAGCTTTGTAGGGGCCGACGAGCAGTTCTTC. Its protein product is CASSFVGADEQFF.

V and J are TRBV19 and TRBJ2-5; TRBD1 might be the D (6 bases). The ends were cut back, 4 bases at V and 1 base at J, with 13 bases in the middle. Germline CDR1 LNHDA, CDR2 SQIVND (reference sequence). The CDR3 is 15 residues long. The chain's CDR3 is CASSRGRGFQETQYF. DNA of the CDR3: TGTGCCAGTAGTAGGGGCAGGGGCTTCCAAGAGACCCAGTACTTC.

This clone was counted only a few times. The chain employs TRBV7-8 and TRBJ2-7; possibly TRBD2 for D (6 bases). The V gene's germline CDR1 is SGHVS and CDR2 FQNEAQ. V gave up 5 bases and J gave up 2 bases, with 13 bases separating them. The length of the CDR3 is 14 residues. In DNA, the CDR3 is TGTGCCAGCAGCGTAAGACTAGGAGCCTACGAGCAGTACTTC. This translates into CASSVRLGAYEQYF.